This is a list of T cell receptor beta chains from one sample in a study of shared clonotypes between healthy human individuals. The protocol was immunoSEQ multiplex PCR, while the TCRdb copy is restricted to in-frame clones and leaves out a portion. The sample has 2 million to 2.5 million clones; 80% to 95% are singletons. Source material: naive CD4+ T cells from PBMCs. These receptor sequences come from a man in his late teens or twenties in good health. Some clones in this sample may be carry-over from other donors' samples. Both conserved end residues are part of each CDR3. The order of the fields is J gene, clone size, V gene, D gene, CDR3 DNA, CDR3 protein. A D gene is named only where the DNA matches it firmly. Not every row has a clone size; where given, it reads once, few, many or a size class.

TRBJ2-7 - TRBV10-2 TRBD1 TGCGCCAGCGCCTCGGGACAGGGGTTTTACGAGCAGTACTTC CASASGQGFYEQYF
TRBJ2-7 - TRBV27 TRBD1 TGTGCCAGCAGTCGATCCGGGACAGGGTACGGCGAGCAGTACTTC CASSRSGTGYGEQYF
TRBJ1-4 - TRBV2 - TGTGCCAGCAGCGCAAGAACAACTAATGAAAAACTGTTTTTT CASSARTTNEKLFF
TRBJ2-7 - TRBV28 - TGTGCCAGCAGCAATGGGATCTCCTACGAGCAGTACTTC CASSNGISYEQYF
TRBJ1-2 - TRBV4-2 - TGTGCCAGCAGCCAAGAGCTTTGGACCGGGAACTATGGCTACACCTTC CASSQELWTGNYGYTF
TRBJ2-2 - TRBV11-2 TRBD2 TGTGCCAGCAGCTTGCTAGCGGGGATGGGCACCGGGGAGCTGTTTTTT CASSLLAGMGTGELFF
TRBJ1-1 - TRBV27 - TGTGCCATCCCGGGGCCTAACACTGAAGCTTTCTTT CAIPGPNTEAFF
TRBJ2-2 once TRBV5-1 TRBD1 TGCGCCAGCAGCCGCGACAGGGGTACCGGGGAGCTGTTTTTT CASSRDRGTGELFF
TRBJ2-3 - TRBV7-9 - TGTGCCAGCAGCTTGAGTGCAGATACGCAGTATTTT CASSLSADTQYF
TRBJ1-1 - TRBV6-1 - TGTGCCAGCACCGCAAAGACGGACACTGAAGCTTTCTTT CASTAKTDTEAFF
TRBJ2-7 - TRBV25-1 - TGTGCCAGCAGTGAATACCGAGCGGGTTGGGCCTTCTACGAGCAGTACTTC CASSEYRAGWAFYEQYF
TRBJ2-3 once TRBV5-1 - TGCGCCAGCAGCTACGGGACAGATACGCAGTATTTT CASSYGTDTQYF
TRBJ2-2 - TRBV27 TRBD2 TGTGCCAGCCGTGGGGCTAGCGGGAGAAGCCCTCAAGGCACCGGGGAGCTGTTTTTT CASRGASGRSPQGTGELFF
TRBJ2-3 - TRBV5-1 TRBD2 TGCGCCAGCAGCTTGCTTAGCGGGGACACAGATACGCAGTATTTT CASSLLSGDTDTQYF
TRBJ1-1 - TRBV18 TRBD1 TGTGCCAGCTCACTGAACAGGGGGCCAAGGGCGCTTGAAGCTTTCTTT CASSLNRGPRALEAFF
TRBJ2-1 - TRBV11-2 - TGTGCCAGCAGCCCATCCCCCGGGACCCACGGCGATGAGCAGTTCTTC CASSPSPGTHGDEQFF
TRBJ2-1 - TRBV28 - TGTGCCAGCAGTCCCCCCGGGGGCTACAATGAGCAGTTCTTC CASSPPGGYNEQFF
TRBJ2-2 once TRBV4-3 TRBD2 TGCGCCAGCAGCCAACAAGCGGGAGTTGGCACCGGGGAGCTGTTTTTT CASSQQAGVGTGELFF
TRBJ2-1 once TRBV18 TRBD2 TGTGCCAGCTCACCCCCACTAGCGGGAGGCCAAAAAGAGCAGTTCTTC CASSPPLAGGQKEQFF
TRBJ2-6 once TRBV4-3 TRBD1 TGCGCCAGCAGCAACCAGGGGGCGTACGGGGCCAACGTCCTGACTTTC CASSNQGAYGANVLTF
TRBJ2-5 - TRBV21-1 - TGTGCCAGCAGCATACTTCTAGGGTGGTTCGTTGAGACCCAGTACTTC CASSILLGWFVETQYF
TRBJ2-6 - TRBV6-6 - TGTGCCAGCAGCTACACGACTCCTGGGGCCAACGTCCTGACTTTC CASSYTTPGANVLTF
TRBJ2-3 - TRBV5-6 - TGTGCCAGCAGCTTGGGGGGCCCGGGAACTGCAGATACGCAGTATTTT CASSLGGPGTADTQYF
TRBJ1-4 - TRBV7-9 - TGTGCCAGCAGCCCGGGGGCTAATGAAAAACTGTTTTTT CASSPGANEKLFF
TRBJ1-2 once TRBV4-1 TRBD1 TGCGCCAGCAGCCAAGAAGAAGTTCTCAGGGGGTATGGTGGCTACACCTTC CASSQEEVLRGYGGYTF
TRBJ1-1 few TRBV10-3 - TGTGCCATCAGTGAGTCGGGGGCAGTAAACACTGAAGCTTTCTTT CAISESGAVNTEAFF
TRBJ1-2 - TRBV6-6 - TGTGCCAGCAGCCCAGACAGGATGGGGTATGGCTACACCTTC CASSPDRMGYGYTF
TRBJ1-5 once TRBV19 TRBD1 TGTGCCAGTAGTACGATACCGGGACAGGGTGGTCAGCCCCAGCATTTT CASSTIPGQGGQPQHF
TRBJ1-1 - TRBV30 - TGTGCCTGGAGGGATGGGGGCCGAACTGAAGCTTTCTTT CAWRDGGRTEAFF
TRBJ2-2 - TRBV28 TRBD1 TGTGCCAGCAGTCCATTTCAGGGGGCGCCTAACACCGGGGAGCTGTTTTTT CASSPFQGAPNTGELFF
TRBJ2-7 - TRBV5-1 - TGCGCCAGCAGCTTAAGACCCCTCTACGAGCAGTACTTC CASSLRPLYEQYF
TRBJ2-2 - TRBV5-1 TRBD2 TGCGCCAGCACGGGGACTAGCGACACCGGGGAGCTGTTTTTT CASTGTSDTGELFF
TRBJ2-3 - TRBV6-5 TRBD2 TGTGCCAGCAGTTCCCTAGCGGGAGGCAGCACAGATACGCAGTATTTT CASSSLAGGSTDTQYF
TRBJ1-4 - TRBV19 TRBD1 TGTGCCAGTAGCCTGACAGGGAAAAAACTGTTTTTT CASSLTGKKLFF
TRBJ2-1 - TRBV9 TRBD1 TGTGCCAGCAGCGTAGTTTGGGGCAGGGGGTTTGATGAGCAGTTCTTC CASSVVWGRGFDEQFF
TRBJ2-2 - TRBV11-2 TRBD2 TGTGCCAGCAGCTTCTCGACTAGCGGCCGGAACACCGGGGAGCTGTTTTTT CASSFSTSGRNTGELFF
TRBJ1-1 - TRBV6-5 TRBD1 TGTGCCAGCAGTTACTCCGGACAGGGCGGCGCTTTCTTT CASSYSGQGGAFF
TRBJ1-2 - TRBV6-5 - TGTGCCAGCAGTTATAGGGACACGGCGGTTGATGGCTACACCTTC CASSYRDTAVDGYTF
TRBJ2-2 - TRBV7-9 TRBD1 TGTGCCAGCAGCCTCGGGACAGGGGGTCACGGGGAGCTGTTTTTT CASSLGTGGHGELFF
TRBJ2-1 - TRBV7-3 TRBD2 TGTGCCAGCAGGTTAGCGGGAGCCCAAGCGAATGAGCAGTTCTTC CASRLAGAQANEQFF
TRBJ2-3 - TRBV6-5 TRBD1 TGTGCCAGCAAGACAGGGACAGATACGCAGTATTTT CASKTGTDTQYF
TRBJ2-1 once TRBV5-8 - TGTGCCAGCAGCTTGGTAAGGGCGGGGCGGTACAATGAGCAGTTCTTC CASSLVRAGRYNEQFF
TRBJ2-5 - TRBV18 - TGTGCCAGCTCACCACCGTCTCAAGAGACCCAGTACTTC CASSPPSQETQYF
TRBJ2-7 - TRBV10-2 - TGCGCCAGCACACCCAGGGTTTTCTACGAGCAGTACTTC CASTPRVFYEQYF